This T cell receptor (beta chain) was found in a study of T-cell reconstitution after alpha-beta-depleted transplantation in children. Study results and caveats: Newly produced T cells mostly provided counts and TCRbeta diversity after one year, as hyperexpanded clones declined.

As to this clonotype: Its antigen is unknown.

The CDR3 runs 15 residues. Germline CDR1 SQVTM, CDR2 ANQGSEA. With 8 bases clipped from V and 4 bases from J, the junction kept 9 bases outside the gene matches. A TCRbeta library incorporating unique molecular identifiers was prepared. TCRdb re-analysed the PCR reads in MiXCR, keeping a single row per CDR3 protein. The sample has 550,000 to 600,000 distinct CDR3 sequences; roughly 23% are singletons. The receptor was derived from a boy under three years old who had a stem cell transplant for acute myeloid leukemia, so the T cells may come from the graft donor. J is TRBJ2-1 and V is TRBV29-1; 12 positions agree with TRBD2. Sequencing used PBMCs, mostly from graft donor cells, obtained 360 days after TCRalphabeta/CD19-depleted stem cell transplant. CDR3 sequence: CSSTRGTSGYNEQFF. In DNA, the CDR3 is TGCAGCTCCACCAGAGGGACTAGCGGGTACAATGAGCAGTTCTTC.